This T cell receptor (beta chain) comes out of a study of cytomegalovirus exposure and HLA in healthy donors. Trimming at V came to 3 bases and at J to 1 base, leaving 8 bases not matched to a gene. The CDR3 length is 16 residues. Germline assignment: CDR1 SGDLS and CDR2 YYNGEE. Overall study results and limits: In an earlier analysis, most TCR beta V segments were productive about 87% or about 30% of the time.

Concerning this clone itself: Its antigen is unidentified.

PCR was performed using 60 Vbeta and 13 Jbeta primers. Sequencing was performed with immunoSEQ multiplex PCR; in TCRdb, only in-frame clones are kept and a portion is missing. This sample has about 140,000 clones, with roughly 86% found just once. The sequence was obtained from a man in his late teens or twenties in good health and CMV-seropositive. J is TRBJ1-1 and V is TRBV9, with 8 nucleotides matching TRBD1. Material: PBMCs. CDR3 in DNA: TGTGCCAGCAGCGCCCTAGGGACAGGAGGGAACACTGAAGCTTTCTTT. Its protein product is CASSALGTGGNTEAFF.